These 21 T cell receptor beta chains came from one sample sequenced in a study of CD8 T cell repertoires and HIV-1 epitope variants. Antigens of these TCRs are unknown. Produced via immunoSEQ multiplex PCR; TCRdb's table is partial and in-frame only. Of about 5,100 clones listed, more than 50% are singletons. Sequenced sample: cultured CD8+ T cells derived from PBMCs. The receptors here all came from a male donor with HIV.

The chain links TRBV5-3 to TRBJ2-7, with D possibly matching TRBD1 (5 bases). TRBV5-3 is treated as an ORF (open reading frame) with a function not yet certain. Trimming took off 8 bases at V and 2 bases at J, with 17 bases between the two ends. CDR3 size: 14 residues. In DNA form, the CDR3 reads TGTGCCAGCAGCGACTCGACAGTTACCTACGAGCAGTACTTC. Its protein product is CASSDSTVTYEQYF.

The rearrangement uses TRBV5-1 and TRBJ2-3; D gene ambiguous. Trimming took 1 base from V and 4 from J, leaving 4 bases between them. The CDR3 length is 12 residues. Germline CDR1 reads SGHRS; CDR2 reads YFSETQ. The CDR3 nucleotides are TGCGCCAGCAGCTTGCCCTCAGATACGCAGTATTTT. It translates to CASSLPSDTQYF.

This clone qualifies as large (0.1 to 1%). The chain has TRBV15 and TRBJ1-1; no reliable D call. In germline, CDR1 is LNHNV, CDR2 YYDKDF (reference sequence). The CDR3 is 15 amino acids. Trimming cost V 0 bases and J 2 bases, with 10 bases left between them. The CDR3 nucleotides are TGTGCCACCAGCAGAGATAGGGCGCCAAACACTGAAGCTTTCTTT. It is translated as CATSRDRAPNTEAFF.

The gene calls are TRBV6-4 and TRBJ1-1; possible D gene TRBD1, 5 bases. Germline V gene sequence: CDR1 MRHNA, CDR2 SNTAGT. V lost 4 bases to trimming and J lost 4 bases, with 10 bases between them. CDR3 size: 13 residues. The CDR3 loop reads CASSVSGSTEAFF. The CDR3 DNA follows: TGTGCCAGCAGTGTATCAGGGAGCACTGAAGCTTTCTTT.

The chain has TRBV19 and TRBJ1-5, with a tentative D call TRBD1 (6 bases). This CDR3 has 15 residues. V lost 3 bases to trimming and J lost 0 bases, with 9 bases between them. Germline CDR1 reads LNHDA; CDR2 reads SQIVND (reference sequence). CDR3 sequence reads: CASSIGGLSNQPQHF. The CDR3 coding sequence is TGTGCCAGTAGTATCGGGGGCCTTAGCAATCAGCCCCAGCATTTT.

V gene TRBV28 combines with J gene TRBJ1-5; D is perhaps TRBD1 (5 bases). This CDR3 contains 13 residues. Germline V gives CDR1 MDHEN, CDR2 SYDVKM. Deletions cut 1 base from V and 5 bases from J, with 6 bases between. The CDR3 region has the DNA TGTGCCAGCAGTTTATTGGGGGATCAGCCCCAGCATTTT. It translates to CASSLLGDQPQHF.

CDR3 nucleotides: TGTGCCTGGAGTGTAGACTCCAGCTCTGGAAACACCATATATTTT. It yields the protein CAWSVDSSSGNTIYF. The rearrangement uses TRBV30 and TRBJ1-3; D gene unclear. The germline V gene has CDR1 GTSNPN and CDR2 SVGIG (reference sequence). The germline V and J ends were trimmed by 0 bases and 0 bases, with 9 bases remaining between them. This CDR3 has 15 amino acids.

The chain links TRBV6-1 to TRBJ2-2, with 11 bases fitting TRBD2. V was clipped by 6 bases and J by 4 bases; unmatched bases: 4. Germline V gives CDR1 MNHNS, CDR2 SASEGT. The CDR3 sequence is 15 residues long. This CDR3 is CASRALAGVTGELFF. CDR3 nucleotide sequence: TGTGCCAGCAGGGCACTAGCGGGAGTCACCGGGGAGCTGTTTTTT.

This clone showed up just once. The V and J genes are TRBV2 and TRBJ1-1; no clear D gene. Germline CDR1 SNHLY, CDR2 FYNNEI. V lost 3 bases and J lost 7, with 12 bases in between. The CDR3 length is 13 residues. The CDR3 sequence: CASSDSNLLEAFF. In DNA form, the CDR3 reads TGTGCCAGCAGTGATTCGAATCTACTTGAAGCTTTCTTT. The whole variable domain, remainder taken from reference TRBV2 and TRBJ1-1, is EPEVTQTPSHQVTQMGQEVILRCVPISNHLYFYWYRQILGQKVEFLVSFYNNEISEKSEIFDDQFSVERPDGSNFTLKIRSTKLEDSAMYFCASSDSNLLEAFFGQGTRLTVV.

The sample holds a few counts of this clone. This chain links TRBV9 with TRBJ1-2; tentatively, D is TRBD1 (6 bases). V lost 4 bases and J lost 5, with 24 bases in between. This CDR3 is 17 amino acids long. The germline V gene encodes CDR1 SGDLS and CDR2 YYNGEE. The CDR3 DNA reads TGTGCCAGCAGCCCCCCCATCGGGGGGGCCCCCCCGTATGGCTACACCTTC. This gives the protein CASSPPIGGAPPYGYTF. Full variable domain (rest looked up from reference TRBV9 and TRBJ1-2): DSGVTQTPKHLITATGQRVTLRCSPRSGDLSVYWYQQSLDQGLQFLIQYYNGEERAKGNILERFSAQQFPDLHSELNLSSLELGDSALYFCASSPPIGGAPPYGYTFGSGTRLTVV.

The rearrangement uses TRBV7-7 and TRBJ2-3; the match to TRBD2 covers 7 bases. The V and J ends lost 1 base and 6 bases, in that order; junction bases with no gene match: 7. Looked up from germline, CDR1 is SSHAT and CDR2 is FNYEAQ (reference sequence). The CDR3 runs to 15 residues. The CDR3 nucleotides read TGTGCCAGCAGCTTAGGAACTAGCGACCGTGATACGCAGTATTTT. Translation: CASSLGTSDRDTQYF.

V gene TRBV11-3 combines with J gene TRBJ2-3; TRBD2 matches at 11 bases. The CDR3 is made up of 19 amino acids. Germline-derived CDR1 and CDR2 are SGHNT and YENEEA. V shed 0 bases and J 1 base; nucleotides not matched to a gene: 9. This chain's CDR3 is CASSLDLETSGIRTDTQYF. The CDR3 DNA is TGTGCCAGCAGCTTAGATTTGGAGACTAGCGGGATACGCACAGATACGCAGTATTTT.

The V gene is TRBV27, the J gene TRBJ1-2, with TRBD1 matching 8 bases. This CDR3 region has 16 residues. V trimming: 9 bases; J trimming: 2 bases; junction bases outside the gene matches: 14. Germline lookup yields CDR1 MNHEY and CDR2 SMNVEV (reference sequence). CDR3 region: CARGTWTGSKNYGYTF. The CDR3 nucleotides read TGTGCCAGGGGAACTTGGACAGGGTCTAAAAACTATGGCTACACCTTC.

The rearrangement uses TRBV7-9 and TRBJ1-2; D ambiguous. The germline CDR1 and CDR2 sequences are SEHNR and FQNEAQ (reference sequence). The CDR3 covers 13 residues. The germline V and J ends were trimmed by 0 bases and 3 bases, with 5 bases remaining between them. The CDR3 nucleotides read TGTGCCAGCAGCTTAGCTTGGGACTATGGCTACACCTTC. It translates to CASSLAWDYGYTF.

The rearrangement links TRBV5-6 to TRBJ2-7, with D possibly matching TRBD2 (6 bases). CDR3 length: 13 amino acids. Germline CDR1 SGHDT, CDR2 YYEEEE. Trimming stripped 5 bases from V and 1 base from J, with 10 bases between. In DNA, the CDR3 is TGTGCCAGCAGTCGGGGGTCGTCCTACGAGCAGTACTTC. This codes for CASSRGSSYEQYF.

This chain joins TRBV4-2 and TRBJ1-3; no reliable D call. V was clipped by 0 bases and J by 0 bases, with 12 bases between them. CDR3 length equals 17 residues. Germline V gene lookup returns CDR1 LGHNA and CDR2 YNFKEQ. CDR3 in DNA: TGTGCCAGCAGCCAAGAAGCCCCCTCTGTCTCTGGAAACACCATATATTTT. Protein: CASSQEAPSVSGNTIYF.

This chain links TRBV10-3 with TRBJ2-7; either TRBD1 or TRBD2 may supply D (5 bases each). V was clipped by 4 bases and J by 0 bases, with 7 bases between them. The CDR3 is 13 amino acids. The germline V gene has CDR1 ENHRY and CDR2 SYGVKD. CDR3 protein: CAISGDDSYEQYF. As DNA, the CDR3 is TGTGCCATCAGTGGGGACGACTCCTACGAGCAGTACTTC.

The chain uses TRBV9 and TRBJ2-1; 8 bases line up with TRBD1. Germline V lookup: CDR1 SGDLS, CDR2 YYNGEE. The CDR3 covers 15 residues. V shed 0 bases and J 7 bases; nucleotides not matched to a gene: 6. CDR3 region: CASSVVRTGYNEQFF. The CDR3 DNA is TGTGCCAGCAGCGTAGTTCGGACAGGGTATAATGAGCAGTTCTTC.

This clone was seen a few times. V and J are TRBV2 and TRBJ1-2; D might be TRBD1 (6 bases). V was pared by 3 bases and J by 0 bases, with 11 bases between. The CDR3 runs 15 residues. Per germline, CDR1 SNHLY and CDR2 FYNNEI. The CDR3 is CASSDRDTPNYGYTF. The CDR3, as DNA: TGTGCCAGCAGTGACCGGGACACCCCTAACTATGGCTACACCTTC. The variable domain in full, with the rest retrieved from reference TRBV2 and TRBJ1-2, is EPEVTQTPSHQVTQMGQEVILRCVPISNHLYFYWYRQILGQKVEFLVSFYNNEISEKSEIFDDQFSVERPDGSNFTLKIRSTKLEDSAMYFCASSDRDTPNYGYTFGSGTRLTVV.

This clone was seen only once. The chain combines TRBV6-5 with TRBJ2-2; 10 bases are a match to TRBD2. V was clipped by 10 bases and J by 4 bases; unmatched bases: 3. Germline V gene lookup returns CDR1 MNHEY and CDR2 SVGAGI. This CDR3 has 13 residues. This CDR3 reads CATGTSATGELFF. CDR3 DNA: TGTGCCACGGGGACTAGCGCCACCGGGGAGCTGTTTTTT.

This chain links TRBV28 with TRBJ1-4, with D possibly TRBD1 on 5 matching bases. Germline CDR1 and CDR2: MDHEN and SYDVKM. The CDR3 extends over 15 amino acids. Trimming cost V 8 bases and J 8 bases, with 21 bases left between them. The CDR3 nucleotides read TGTGCCAGCGCAATTACTGGCCACCGGGGGGAAAAACTGTTTTTT. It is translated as CASAITGHRGEKLFF.